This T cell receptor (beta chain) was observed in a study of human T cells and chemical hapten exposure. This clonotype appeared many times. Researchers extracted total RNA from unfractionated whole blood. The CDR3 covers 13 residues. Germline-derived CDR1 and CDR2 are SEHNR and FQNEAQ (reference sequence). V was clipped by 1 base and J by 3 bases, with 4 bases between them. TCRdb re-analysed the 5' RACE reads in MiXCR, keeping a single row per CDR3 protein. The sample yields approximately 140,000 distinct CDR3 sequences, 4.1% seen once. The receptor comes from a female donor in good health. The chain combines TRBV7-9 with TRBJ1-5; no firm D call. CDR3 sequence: CASSLVVNQPQHF. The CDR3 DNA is TGTGCCAGCAGCTTAGTCGTCAATCAGCCCCAGCATTTT.